This is a list of T cell receptor beta chains from one sample in a study of blood T cell repertoires in COVID-19. Profiled with immunoSEQ multiplex PCR; TCRdb holds only in-frame clones, not every one. The sample carries some 47,000 clones, roughly 80% recorded once. The sequenced material came from peripheral blood. These receptors originate from a human donor in a cohort sampled during active COVID-19. Both conserved end residues are part of each CDR3. A D gene is named only where the DNA matches it firmly. Clone size is shown for a subset of rows, as once, few, many or a class of expanded clone.

clone_size: NA
v_call: TRBV5-1
j_call: TRBJ2-5
d_call: TRBD2
cdr3_length: 15
cdr3_aa: CASSPLAGVQETQYF
cdr3_nt: TGCGCCAGCAGCCCACTAGCGGGGGTCCAAGAGACCCAGTACTTC

clone_size: NA
v_call: TRBV6-5
j_call: TRBJ2-2
d_call: NA
cdr3_length: 14
cdr3_aa: CASKGETNTGELFF
cdr3_nt: TGTGCCAGCAAGGGAGAGACGAACACCGGGGAGCTGTTTTTT

clone_size: NA
v_call: TRBV7-2
j_call: TRBJ2-1
d_call: NA
cdr3_length: 13
cdr3_aa: CASSTGTLNEQFF
cdr3_nt: TGTGCCAGCAGCACCGGGACTCTCAATGAGCAGTTCTTC

clone_size: NA
v_call: TRBV4-2
j_call: TRBJ1-1
d_call: NA
cdr3_length: 15
cdr3_aa: CASSQEPGRNTEAFF
cdr3_nt: TGTGCCAGCAGCCAAGAACCAGGGCGGAACACTGAAGCTTTCTTT

clone_size: NA
v_call: TRBV6-5
j_call: TRBJ2-3
d_call: TRBD1
cdr3_length: 15
cdr3_aa: CASTPGQGFPDTQYF
cdr3_nt: TGTGCCAGCACCCCGGGACAGGGTTTTCCAGATACGCAGTATTTT

clone_size: few
v_call: TRBV7-9
j_call: TRBJ1-5
d_call: NA
cdr3_length: 14
cdr3_aa: CASSSDNGGQPQHF
cdr3_nt: TGTGCCAGCAGCTCGGACAACGGGGGTCAGCCCCAGCATTTT

clone_size: NA
v_call: TRBV12-3/TRBV12-4
j_call: TRBJ1-6
d_call: NA
cdr3_length: 13
cdr3_aa: CASSTGYRSPLHF
cdr3_nt: TGTGCCAGCAGCACAGGGTATCGTTCACCCCTCCACTTT

clone_size: few
v_call: TRBV19
j_call: TRBJ2-2
d_call: TRBD1
cdr3_length: 15
cdr3_aa: CASSPWTGFTGELFF
cdr3_nt: TGTGCCAGTAGTCCGTGGACAGGGTTCACCGGGGAGCTGTTTTTT

clone_size: NA
v_call: TRBV11-2
j_call: TRBJ1-1
d_call: TRBD1
cdr3_length: 16
cdr3_aa: CASSFGQGALDTEAFF
cdr3_nt: TGTGCCAGCAGCTTCGGACAGGGGGCATTGGACACTGAAGCTTTCTTT

clone_size: NA
v_call: TRBV13
j_call: TRBJ2-2
d_call: TRBD2
cdr3_length: 15
cdr3_aa: CASRHSGGLTGELFF
cdr3_nt: TGTGCCAGCCGCCATAGCGGGGGGCTCACCGGGGAGCTGTTTTTT

clone_size: once
v_call: TRBV12-3/TRBV12-4
j_call: TRBJ2-1
d_call: NA
cdr3_length: 11
cdr3_aa: CASSLEGGGFF
cdr3_nt: TGTGCCAGCAGTTTAGAAGGGGGTGGATTCTTC

clone_size: NA
v_call: TRBV5-1
j_call: TRBJ2-3
d_call: TRBD1
cdr3_length: 17
cdr3_aa: CASSSSSGTGFTNTQYF
cdr3_nt: TGCGCCAGCAGCTCATCGTCCGGGACAGGATTCACAAATACGCAGTATTTT

clone_size: NA
v_call: TRBV10-3
j_call: TRBJ2-1
d_call: TRBD1
cdr3_length: 13
cdr3_aa: CAISARGQDEQFF
cdr3_nt: TGTGCCATCAGCGCCAGGGGACAGGATGAGCAGTTCTTC

clone_size: NA
v_call: TRBV11-2
j_call: TRBJ2-2
d_call: NA
cdr3_length: 10
cdr3_aa: CASSIGELFF
cdr3_nt: TGTGCCAGCAGTATAGGGGAGCTGTTTTTT

clone_size: NA
v_call: TRBV3-1/TRBV3-2
j_call: TRBJ1-4
d_call: NA
cdr3_length: 17
cdr3_aa: CASSQEGIRGAGEKLFF
cdr3_nt: TGTGCCAGCAGCCAAGAGGGTATTCGGGGGGCCGGAGAAAAACTGTTTTTT

clone_size: NA
v_call: TRBV19
j_call: TRBJ1-5
d_call: NA
cdr3_length: 15
cdr3_aa: CASRLQGYSNQPQHF
cdr3_nt: TGTGCCAGTAGACTTCAGGGCTATAGCAATCAGCCCCAGCATTTT

clone_size: NA
v_call: TRBV4-3
j_call: TRBJ2-1
d_call: TRBD2
cdr3_length: 18
cdr3_aa: CASSQGASGGGSYNEQFF
cdr3_nt: TGCGCCAGCAGCCAGGGCGCCTCTGGCGGGGGGTCCTACAATGAGCAGTTCTTC

clone_size: once
v_call: TRBV5-5
j_call: TRBJ2-2
d_call: NA
cdr3_length: 17
cdr3_aa: CASSPPLGTSNTGELFF
cdr3_nt: TGTGCCAGCAGCCCTCCTTTAGGGACATCGAACACCGGGGAGCTGTTTTTT

clone_size: NA
v_call: TRBV4-2
j_call: TRBJ2-7
d_call: TRBD1
cdr3_length: 15
cdr3_aa: CASRRTGGSSYEQYF
cdr3_nt: TGTGCCAGCAGGCGAACAGGGGGGAGCTCCTACGAGCAGTACTTC

clone_size: NA
v_call: TRBV6-2/TRBV6-3
j_call: TRBJ2-5
d_call: TRBD2
cdr3_length: 17
cdr3_aa: CASSGWTSGDYQETQYF
cdr3_nt: TGTGCCAGCAGTGGCTGGACTAGCGGGGATTACCAAGAGACCCAGTACTTC

clone_size: few
v_call: TRBV5-1
j_call: TRBJ2-1
d_call: TRBD1
cdr3_length: 16
cdr3_aa: CASSPEVGTDYNEQFF
cdr3_nt: TGCGCCAGCAGCCCGGAAGTTGGGACAGACTACAATGAGCAGTTCTTC

clone_size: NA
v_call: TRBV2
j_call: TRBJ1-1
d_call: TRBD1
cdr3_length: 14
cdr3_aa: CASSLTGYNTEAFF
cdr3_nt: TGTGCCAGCAGTCTGACAGGGTATAACACTGAAGCTTTCTTT

clone_size: NA
v_call: TRBV2
j_call: TRBJ2-5
d_call: TRBD1
cdr3_length: 15
cdr3_aa: CASSETGGYQETQYF
cdr3_nt: TGTGCCAGCAGTGAGACAGGGGGTTACCAAGAGACCCAGTACTTC

clone_size: NA
v_call: TRBV4-3
j_call: TRBJ1-1
d_call: NA
cdr3_length: 14
cdr3_aa: CASSQVRGNTEAFF
cdr3_nt: TGCGCCAGCAGCCAAGTGCGAGGGAACACTGAAGCTTTCTTT

clone_size: NA
v_call: TRBV4-1
j_call: TRBJ1-2
d_call: NA
cdr3_length: 16
cdr3_aa: CASSQDEGFYYYGYTF
cdr3_nt: TGCGCCAGCAGCCAAGATGAGGGATTCTACTACTATGGCTACACCTTC

clone_size: NA
v_call: TRBV3-1/TRBV3-2
j_call: TRBJ2-7
d_call: TRBD1
cdr3_length: 17
cdr3_aa: CASSQAIAGQGLYEQYF
cdr3_nt: TGTGCCAGCAGCCAAGCAATTGCGGGACAGGGGTTGTACGAGCAGTACTTC

clone_size: NA
v_call: TRBV27
j_call: TRBJ2-2
d_call: NA
cdr3_length: 14
cdr3_aa: CASSLRENTGELFF
cdr3_nt: TGTGCCAGCAGTTTGAGGGAAAACACCGGGGAGCTGTTTTTT

clone_size: NA
v_call: TRBV6-6
j_call: TRBJ2-5
d_call: TRBD2
cdr3_length: 16
cdr3_aa: CASTLGLAGGQETQYF
cdr3_nt: TGTGCCAGCACTTTGGGACTAGCGGGGGGGCAAGAGACCCAGTACTTC

clone_size: NA
v_call: TRBV7-2
j_call: TRBJ1-5
d_call: TRBD1
cdr3_length: 17
cdr3_aa: CASSAGTGPDSNQPQHF
cdr3_nt: TGTGCCAGCAGCGCCGGGACAGGCCCAGATAGCAATCAGCCCCAGCATTTT

clone_size: NA
v_call: TRBV3-1/TRBV3-2
j_call: TRBJ2-1
d_call: NA
cdr3_length: 14
cdr3_aa: CASSQDSVNNEQFF
cdr3_nt: TGTGCCAGCAGCCAAGATAGTGTTAACAATGAGCAGTTCTTC

clone_size: once
v_call: TRBV19
j_call: TRBJ2-1
d_call: NA
cdr3_length: 12
cdr3_aa: CASSTPGGEQFF
cdr3_nt: TGTGCCAGTAGTACCCCGGGGGGCGAGCAGTTCTTC

clone_size: NA
v_call: TRBV11-1
j_call: TRBJ2-7
d_call: NA
cdr3_length: 16
cdr3_aa: CASSLKAQGTYYEQYF
cdr3_nt: TGTGCCAGCAGCTTAAAAGCGCAGGGAACGTACTACGAGCAGTACTTC

clone_size: NA
v_call: TRBV3-1/TRBV3-2
j_call: TRBJ1-3
d_call: NA
cdr3_length: 16
cdr3_aa: CASSQLTDTSGNTIYF
cdr3_nt: TGTGCCAGCAGCCAACTAACAGACACCTCTGGAAACACCATATATTTT

clone_size: NA
v_call: TRBV29-1
j_call: TRBJ1-4
d_call: TRBD1
cdr3_length: 13
cdr3_aa: CSVATGTNEKLFF
cdr3_nt: TGCAGCGTGGCGACAGGGACTAATGAAAAACTGTTTTTT

clone_size: few
v_call: TRBV9
j_call: TRBJ1-6
d_call: NA
cdr3_length: 14
cdr3_aa: CASGQGLNNSPLHF
cdr3_nt: TGTGCCAGCGGGCAGGGCCTCAATAATTCACCCCTCCACTTT

clone_size: NA
v_call: TRBV6-5
j_call: TRBJ1-5
d_call: TRBD1
cdr3_length: 15
cdr3_aa: CASSYVQGPGQPQHF
cdr3_nt: TGTGCCAGCAGTTACGTACAGGGGCCAGGTCAGCCCCAGCATTTT

clone_size: few
v_call: TRBV30
j_call: TRBJ2-2
d_call: NA
cdr3_length: 14
cdr3_aa: CAWSVGGNTGELFF
cdr3_nt: TGTGCCTGGAGTGTAGGGGGGAACACCGGGGAGCTGTTTTTT

clone_size: NA
v_call: TRBV10-3
j_call: TRBJ1-3
d_call: NA
cdr3_length: 15
cdr3_aa: CAISHGLNSGNTIYF
cdr3_nt: TGTGCCATCAGTCACGGACTCAACTCTGGAAACACCATATATTTT

clone_size: NA
v_call: TRBV4-1
j_call: TRBJ2-6
d_call: TRBD1
cdr3_length: 20
cdr3_aa: CASSPTIAAGGLSGANVLTF
cdr3_nt: TGCGCCAGCAGCCCTACTATCGCAGCAGGGGGCTTATCTGGGGCCAACGTCCTGACTTTC

clone_size: few
v_call: TRBV4-1
j_call: TRBJ1-1
d_call: NA
cdr3_length: 14
cdr3_aa: CASSQDPGNTEAFF
cdr3_nt: TGCGCCAGCAGCCAAGATCCGGGAAACACTGAAGCTTTCTTT

clone_size: NA
v_call: TRBV9
j_call: TRBJ2-1
d_call: TRBD2
cdr3_length: 15
cdr3_aa: CASSVAGGPYNEQFF
cdr3_nt: TGTGCCAGCAGCGTAGCGGGGGGGCCTTACAATGAGCAGTTCTTC

clone_size: NA
v_call: TRBV18
j_call: TRBJ1-2
d_call: TRBD1
cdr3_length: 14
cdr3_aa: CASSPPTGGYGYTF
cdr3_nt: TGTGCCAGCTCACCACCGACAGGGGGCTATGGCTACACCTTC

clone_size: NA
v_call: TRBV5-4
j_call: TRBJ1-4
d_call: TRBD1
cdr3_length: 15
cdr3_aa: CASSFDRGGIEKLFF
cdr3_nt: TGTGCCAGCAGCTTTGACAGGGGTGGTATAGAAAAACTGTTTTTT

clone_size: once
v_call: TRBV14
j_call: TRBJ2-2
d_call: TRBD1
cdr3_length: 14
cdr3_aa: CASSWGQYTGELFF
cdr3_nt: TGTGCCAGCAGCTGGGGACAGTACACCGGGGAGCTGTTTTTT

clone_size: NA
v_call: TRBV6-5
j_call: TRBJ2-3
d_call: TRBD2
cdr3_length: 13
cdr3_aa: CASRTSGTDTQYF
cdr3_nt: TGTGCCAGCAGGACTAGCGGCACAGATACGCAGTATTTT

clone_size: NA
v_call: TRBV5-1
j_call: TRBJ2-5
d_call: NA
cdr3_length: 15
cdr3_aa: CASSLAPGPQETQYF
cdr3_nt: TGCGCCAGCAGCTTGGCCCCAGGGCCCCAAGAGACCCAGTACTTC

clone_size: NA
v_call: TRBV28
j_call: TRBJ1-4
d_call: NA
cdr3_length: 12
cdr3_aa: CASSYRVEKLFF
cdr3_nt: TGTGCCAGCAGTTACCGGGTTGAAAAACTGTTTTTT

clone_size: NA
v_call: TRBV12-3/TRBV12-4
j_call: TRBJ1-5
d_call: TRBD1
cdr3_length: 13
cdr3_aa: CASSFQGDQPQHF
cdr3_nt: TGTGCCAGCAGTTTTCAGGGGGATCAGCCCCAGCATTTT

clone_size: once
v_call: TRBV18
j_call: TRBJ2-2
d_call: TRBD1
cdr3_length: 14
cdr3_aa: CASSPGTATGELFF
cdr3_nt: TGTGCCAGCTCACCAGGGACAGCTACCGGGGAGCTGTTTTTT

clone_size: few
v_call: TRBV7-9
j_call: TRBJ1-2
d_call: NA
cdr3_length: 12
cdr3_aa: CASSLDEYGYTF
cdr3_nt: TGTGCCAGCAGCTTAGACGAGTATGGCTACACCTTC